This T cell receptor (beta chain) was observed in a study of blood T cell repertoires in COVID-19. The cohort comprised adults aged roughly 18 to 90 years residing in under 25 US areas. Recovered participants had two consecutive negative NP/OP PCR tests, healthcare professional clearance, or symptom resolution. Germline assignment: CDR1 SGHTS and CDR2 YDEGEE. The CDR3 runs 13 residues. V lost 3 bases to trimming and J lost 6 bases; unmatched junction nucleotides: 5. Libraries were prepared by immunoSEQ multiplex PCR; TCRdb keeps only in-frame clonotypes and omits some of them. The sample consists of 110,000 to 150,000 clones, approximately 80% of them appearing once.

The chain carries TRBV5-8 and TRBJ2-7; 8 bases match TRBD2. The sequencing sample was made of PBMCs or T cells enriched from blood (not recorded which). The sequence was obtained from a woman aged 40 to 55 who had recovered from COVID-19. The CDR3 here is CASSWSREGEQYF. The CDR3 coding sequence is TGTGCCAGCAGCTGGTCCCGGGAGGGCGAGCAGTACTTC.